Following are 7 T cell receptor beta chains from one sample sequenced in a study of T cells in Graves' hyperthyroidism and ophthalmopathy. The investigators amplified TCR beta CDR3 regions from RNA transcripts. TCR CDR3 underwent first-round RT-PCR with the HTBI primer set. TCRdb redid the calling of the multiplex PCR reads with MiXCR, one entry per CDR3 protein. The sample lists a few hundred thousand distinct CDR3 sequences; approximately 14% were seen once. The sequencing input was blood. The receptors come from a woman under 30 with Graves' hyperthyroidism.

A single count supports this clonotype. Being one base from a much bigger clone, this may be a read error. The chain links TRBV12-3 or TRBV12-4 to TRBJ2-7, with D perhaps TRBD1 (5 bases). The CDR3 extends over 13 amino acids. V gave up 4 bases and J gave up 2 bases, with 9 bases separating them. This chain's CDR3 is CASSSQGTYEQYF. CDR3 bases: TGTGCCAGCAGTTCTCAGGGAACCTACGAGCAGTACTTC.

A word on this clonotype: A clone one base away is much larger, so this may be a read error. The gene calls are TRBV6-1 and TRBJ2-7; D gene uncertain. V was pared by 7 bases and J by 3 bases, with 7 bases between. This CDR3 is built from 11 residues. Per germline, CDR1 MNHNS and CDR2 SASEGT. The DNA for the CDR3 is TGTGCCAGCAACCAAGGCTACGAGCAGTACTTC. The encoded protein is CASNQGYEQYF.

This clonotype was counted many times. The V and J genes are TRBV28 and TRBJ2-1, with 12 bases lining up with TRBD2. The CDR3 contains 15 residues. J gave up 2 bases and V 5 bases, and 1 base lay outside the gene matches. CDR1 MDHEN and CDR2 SYDVKM come from the germline V gene. CDR3 in DNA: TGTGCCAGCAGTGCTAGCGGGGGGGCCTACAATGAGCAGTTCTTC. Its translation: CASSASGGAYNEQFF.

This clonotype was recorded at least ten times. CDR3: CASMKEAGTEAFF. CDR3 coding DNA: TGTGCCAGCATGAAAGAAGCAGGGACTGAAGCTTTCTTT. The genes are TRBV6-1 and TRBJ1-1; TRBD1 is a possible D gene (5 bases). The CDR3 is 13 amino acids. The V gene's germline CDR1 is MNHNS and CDR2 SASEGT. V was pared by 7 bases and J by 5 bases, with 14 bases between.

This rearrangement joins TRBV7-9 to TRBJ2-5; maybe TRBD1 (7 bases). This CDR3 is 13 amino acids long. The V and J ends lost 8 bases and 5 bases respectively, with 15 bases between them. Germline assignment: CDR1 SEHNR and CDR2 FQNEAQ (reference sequence). CDR3 coding DNA: TGTGCCAGCGGAGGGCAGGACAGGGAGACCCAGTACTTC. Amino acid sequence: CASGGQDRETQYF.

The rearrangement joins TRBV2 to TRBJ1-4, with 10 positions matching TRBD1. Germline CDR1 SNHLY, CDR2 FYNNEI. Losses at the gene ends were 7 bases for V and 11 bases for J; bases not matched to a gene: 13. This CDR3 contains 15 residues. The CDR3 coding sequence is TGTGCCAGCATTCCCTCGACAGGGGGCATTGAGAAACTGTTTTTT. It specifies CASIPSTGGIEKLFF.

Only a few counts were recorded for this clonotype. This rearrangement joins TRBV18 to TRBJ2-5; a weak D match, TRBD1 (7 bases). Germline V lookup: CDR1 KGHSH, CDR2 LQKENI. Trimming left V 0 bases short and J 10 bases short, with 15 bases between. CDR3 size: 14 residues. CDR3 region: CASSPPSEGAIQYF. In nucleotides, the CDR3 is TGTGCCAGCTCACCACCGTCGGAGGGGGCGATCCAGTACTTC.